The 28 T cell receptor beta chains below come from one sample, sequenced in a study of T-cell memory formation after mild COVID-19. MiXCR, applied by TCRdb to the 5' RACE reads, yields one record per CDR3 protein. The sample lists 350,000 to 400,000 distinct CDR3 sequences; approximately 15% were seen once. Sequenced sample: PBMCs or a T cell subset sorted from them (not recorded which). Receptor source: a young man who had mild COVID-19 (a few samples of this study predate the infection). Cell type and time point are not known.

The chain joins TRBV12-3 or TRBV12-4 to TRBJ2-3, with TRBD2 matching 8 bases. V dropped 7 bases and J dropped 4; count of bases not matched to a gene: 13. CDR3 length equals 16 residues. Written as DNA, the CDR3 is TGTGCCAGCACCCCCTACGGGGGGGCGTTGTCAGATACGCAGTATTTT. Protein: CASTPYGGALSDTQYF.

This clonotype appeared a few times. This chain uses TRBV10-3 with TRBJ2-5; possible D gene TRBD1, 6 bases. Germline lookup yields CDR1 ENHRY and CDR2 SYGVKD. V dropped 7 bases and J dropped 3 bases, with 9 bases sitting between them. This CDR3 contains 12 residues. CDR3 loop: CAIKGQEETQYF. CDR3 nucleotides: TGTGCCATCAAGGGACAAGAAGAGACCCAGTACTTC.

The chain joins TRBV6-2 or TRBV6-3 to TRBJ2-1; D might be TRBD1 or TRBD2, each matching 5 bases. The CDR3 is 17 amino acids. Trimming took off 0 bases at V and 3 bases at J, with 15 bases between the two ends. Germline values: CDR1 MNHEY, CDR2 SVGEGT. Written as DNA, the CDR3 is TGTGCCAGCAGTTACTCGAGTGTGAGAGGGGTCTACAATGAGCAGTTCTTC. The encoded protein is CASSYSSVRGVYNEQFF.

The J gene is TRBJ1-5, the V gene TRBV7-2; D might be TRBD1 (6 bases). The CDR3 contains 15 residues. V was shortened by 2 bases and J by 7 bases, with 15 bases between the two germline ends. CDR1 is SGHTA, CDR2 FQGNSA, per germline. The CDR3 loop is CASSLWLAGEQPQHF. CDR3 DNA sequence: TGTGCCAGCAGCTTATGGTTGGCAGGGGAACAGCCCCAGCATTTT.

This clonotype has just a few counts. This chain uses TRBV6-5 with TRBJ1-1, with D maybe TRBD1 (5 bases). CDR1 is MNHEY, CDR2 SVGAGI, per germline. V gave up 3 bases and J gave up 5 bases, with 13 bases separating them. The CDR3 loop spans 14 amino acids. The CDR3 loop is CASSYIPEGTEAFF. DNA for the CDR3: TGTGCCAGCAGTTATATTCCCGAGGGGACTGAAGCTTTCTTT.

This clonotype appeared many times. The V call is TRBV4-2, the J call TRBJ2-6, with TRBD2 identical over 8 bases. The CDR3 has 16 amino acids. Germline V gene data show CDR1 as LGHNA and CDR2 as YNFKEQ. J was trimmed by 2 bases and V by 0 bases; bases with no gene match: 0. The CDR3 loop is CASSQEAGAGANVLTF. The CDR3 coding sequence is TGTGCCAGCAGCCAAGAAGCGGGGGCTGGGGCCAACGTCCTGACTTTC.

This clonotype showed up just a few times. V is TRBV5-1 and J is TRBJ2-5; a possible D gene is TRBD1 (5 bases). From germline, CDR1 is SGHRS and CDR2 YFSETQ. Trimming left V 4 bases short and J 4 bases short, with 17 bases between. The CDR3 consists of 15 residues. The chain's CDR3 is CASSPQGVRLETQYF. DNA of the CDR3: TGCGCCAGCAGCCCCCAAGGGGTCCGGTTAGAGACCCAGTACTTC.

The chain combines TRBV18 with TRBJ2-7; 9 bases are a match to TRBD1. CDR1 and CDR2 (germline): KGHSH, LQKENI. The CDR3 extends over 16 amino acids. The junction had 10 bases not matched to a gene; V was cut back by 5 bases and J by 2 bases. The CDR3 region has the DNA TGTGCCAGCTCATCTCCGACAGGGGGAAGGCCCTACGAGCAGTACTTC. Protein sequence: CASSSPTGGRPYEQYF.

The chain employs TRBV2 and TRBJ2-3; D is perhaps TRBD1 (6 bases). Germline lookup yields CDR1 SNHLY and CDR2 FYNNEI. With 3 bases removed from V and 4 bases from J, the gap between germline ends came to 14 bases. This CDR3 region has 15 residues. CDR3 residues: CASSDWTATSDTQYF. The CDR3 DNA reads as TGTGCCAGCAGTGACTGGACAGCCACTTCAGATACGCAGTATTTT. Complete variable domain (other parts from reference TRBV2 and TRBJ2-3): EPEVTQTPSHQVTQMGQEVILRCVPISNHLYFYWYRQILGQKVEFLVSFYNNEISEKSEIFDDQFSVERPDGSNFTLKIRSTKLEDSAMYFCASSDWTATSDTQYFGPGTRLTVL.

V gene TRBV29-1 combines with J gene TRBJ2-3; D remains unclear. The CDR3 is 14 residues long. With 4 bases removed from V and 1 base from J, the gap between germline ends came to 12 bases. In germline, CDR1 is SQVTM, CDR2 ANQGSEA. CDR3 sequence: CSVVYSRGTDTQYF. CDR3 DNA: TGCAGCGTTGTATATAGCAGAGGCACAGATACGCAGTATTTT.

This clonotype was detected a few times. The gene calls are TRBV4-1 and TRBJ1-6; a possible D gene is TRBD1 (5 bases). CDR1 and CDR2 from the germline V gene are MGHRA and YSYEKL. Trimming took off 0 bases at V and 0 bases at J, with 15 bases between the two ends. CDR3 length equals 19 residues. The CDR3 DNA reads TGCGCCAGCAGCCAAGATTGGCTCGGGGGGAGCTCCTATAATTCACCCCTCCACTTT. Residues: CASSQDWLGGSSYNSPLHF.

This clonotype was seen a handful of times. The rearrangement links TRBV6-5 to TRBJ2-3, with 9 bases that match TRBD2. The CDR3 is 15 residues long. Germline CDR1 MNHEY, CDR2 SVGAGI. V lost 5 bases, J lost 7 bases, and 10 bases stayed unmatched. Here the CDR3 reads CASSDRAGGRYTQYF. The CDR3 DNA follows: TGTGCCAGCAGTGACAGGGCGGGGGGGCGGTATACGCAGTATTTT.

The rearrangement links TRBV4-3 to TRBJ2-3, with D possibly matching TRBD1 (6 bases). This CDR3 has 16 amino acids. Germline-derived CDR1 and CDR2 are LGHNA and YSLEER. Trimming pared 4 bases from V and 2 bases from J, leaving 16 bases between. The CDR3 loop is CASSPGDRRFTDTQYF. The CDR3 DNA sequence: TGCGCCAGCAGCCCAGGCGACAGGCGTTTCACAGATACGCAGTATTTT.

V gene TRBV12-3 or TRBV12-4 combines with J gene TRBJ1-5, with unresolved D. There are 13 residues in the CDR3. V lost 6 bases to trimming and J lost 3 bases, with 9 bases between them. The CDR3 DNA reads as TGTGCCAGCAGGAGCTTATACAATCAGCCCCAGCATTTT. Its protein is CASRSLYNQPQHF.

This clonotype turned up a few times. The chain carries TRBV6-5 and TRBJ2-5, with TRBD2 matching over 9 bases. The trim removed 0 bases at V and 5 bases at J, leaving 10 bases unmatched. Germline V gene lookup returns CDR1 MNHEY and CDR2 SVGAGI. The CDR3 is made up of 17 amino acids. The CDR3 loop reads CASSYSASGEVLETQYF. CDR3 DNA sequence: TGTGCCAGCAGTTACTCGGCTAGCGGGGAGGTATTGGAGACCCAGTACTTC.

This clonotype was counted a few times. The CDR3 reads CASSPRPQTKAFF. CDR3 nucleotide sequence: TGTGCCAGCAGTCCCCGCCCGCAGACTAAAGCTTTCTTT. V usage is TRBV12-3 or TRBV12-4 and J usage is TRBJ1-1, with D unresolved. The CDR3 runs to 13 residues. V lost 5 bases and J lost 9, with 16 bases in between.

This clonotype has only a few counts. The chain carries TRBV3-1 and TRBJ2-5; 9 bases are a match to TRBD2. The germline CDR1 and CDR2 sequences are LGHDT and YNNKEL (reference sequence). CDR3 size: 14 residues. V lost 5 bases to trimming and J lost 2 bases; unmatched junction nucleotides: 3. CDR3 DNA: TGTGCCAGCAGCACGCGGGGGGGGCAAGAGACCCAGTACTTC. Its translation: CASSTRGGQETQYF.

This clonotype was detected a few times. The chain couples TRBV5-5 to TRBJ2-5; D may correspond to TRBD1 or TRBD2 (5 bases each). CDR1 is SGHKS, CDR2 YYEKEE, per germline (reference sequence). Deletions cut 3 bases from V and 2 bases from J, with 11 bases between. The CDR3 is 14 residues long. The CDR3 DNA reads TGTGCCAGCAGCTCCCGGGGCATGCAAGAGACCCAGTACTTC. It codes for CASSSRGMQETQYF.

This clonotype has just a few counts. This chain uses TRBV7-9 with TRBJ1-5, with D possibly matching TRBD1 (6 bases). Looked up from germline, CDR1 is SEHNR and CDR2 is FQNEAQ (reference sequence). The CDR3 has 13 amino acids. Trimming left V 1 base short and J 5 bases short, with 6 bases between. The DNA of the CDR3 is TGTGCCAGCAGCTTAGAGGGGGATCAGCCCCAGCATTTT. This sequence encodes CASSLEGDQPQHF. The complete variable domain, with remaining parts taken from reference TRBV7-9 and TRBJ1-5, reads DTGVSQNPRHKITKRGQNVTFRCDPISEHNRLYWYRQTLGQGPEFLTYFQNEAQLEKSRLLSDRFSAERPKGSFSTLEIQRTEQGDSAMYLCASSLEGDQPQHFGDGTRLSIL.

This clonotype came up many times. This chain connects TRBV6-5 to TRBJ2-5; D call uncertain. The CDR3 spans 13 residues. CDR1 is MNHEY, CDR2 SVGAGI, per germline. V lost 3 bases and J 2 bases, leaving 7 bases between the germline ends. The CDR3 loop is CASSYGRQETQYF. DNA of the CDR3: TGTGCCAGCAGTTATGGCAGGCAAGAGACCCAGTACTTC.

This clonotype showed up just a few times. This chain joins TRBV4-1 and TRBJ1-2; D is undetermined. Trimming took 0 bases from V and 8 from J, leaving 19 bases between them. The CDR3 loop spans 16 amino acids. The germline V gene encodes CDR1 MGHRA and CDR2 YSYEKL. The CDR3 nucleotides are TGCGCCAGCAGCCAAGATGTGAGTACAATCCCGTCCGGCTACACCTTC. Its protein is CASSQDVSTIPSGYTF.

This clonotype has at least ten counts. This chain connects TRBV11-2 to TRBJ2-1; the D is unclear. Germline CDR1 reads SGHAT; CDR2 reads FQNNGV. The CDR3 totals 14 residues. The V gene lost 0 bases and the J gene lost 14 bases, with 17 bases spanning the gap. The chain's CDR3 is CASSLDPLSGREFF. CDR3 DNA sequence: TGTGCCAGCAGCTTAGACCCCCTCAGTGGTCGTGAGTTCTTC.

The chain uses TRBV2 and TRBJ2-7; 11 bases map to TRBD2. This CDR3 is built from 13 residues. Germline CDR1 is SNHLY and CDR2 is FYNNEI. Unmatched junction bases numbered 4, after V lost 7 bases and J lost 5 bases. The CDR3 coding sequence is TGTGCCAGCAACCTAGCGGGGGGAAACGAGCAGTACGTC. Translating it yields CASNLAGGNEQYV.

The chain has TRBV5-4 and TRBJ2-5; no reliable D call. V was trimmed by 3 bases and J by 3 bases, leaving 9 bases between them. The CDR3 length is 13 residues. Looked up from germline, CDR1 is SGHNT and CDR2 is YYREEE (reference sequence). Written as DNA, the CDR3 is TGTGCCAGCAGCTCCCGCGCGGAAGAGACCCAGTACTTC. Translated: CASSSRAEETQYF.

This clonotype was recorded a few times. V is TRBV4-3 and J is TRBJ2-2; D not resolved. CDR3 length: 17 residues. The V gene's germline CDR1 is LGHNA and CDR2 YSLEER. V lost 0 bases and J lost 4, with 15 bases in between. The CDR3 DNA reads TGCGCCAGCAGCCAAGATCCGCCCCGTCCAGGCACCGGGGAGCTGTTTTTT. It yields the protein CASSQDPPRPGTGELFF.

The CDR3 loop is CAAQSGDRGSYEQYV. As DNA, the CDR3 is TGTGCCGCACAGTCCGGGGACAGGGGAAGTTACGAGCAGTACGTC. The J gene is TRBJ2-7, the V gene TRBV10-3, with 10 bases lining up with TRBD1. V lost 11 bases and J lost 4; bases outside the gene matches: 14. The germline CDR1 and CDR2 sequences are ENHRY and SYGVKD. CDR3 length: 15 residues.

The CDR3: CASSVGIHTEAFF. CDR3 coding DNA: TGTGCCAGCAGCGTGGGTATCCACACTGAAGCTTTCTTT. This sequence joins TRBV9 and TRBJ1-1; no clear D gene. The CDR3 extends over 13 amino acids. Per germline, CDR1 SGDLS and CDR2 YYNGEE. The V and J ends lost 2 bases and 3 bases respectively, with 8 bases between them.

The chain uses TRBV10-3 and TRBJ1-6; D is uncertain. V was pared by 4 bases and J by 8 bases, with 6 bases between. The CDR3 length is 12 residues. CDR1 ENHRY and CDR2 SYGVKD come from the germline V gene. This CDR3 reads CAISGRDSPLHF. As DNA, the CDR3 is TGTGCCATCAGTGGACGGGATTCACCCCTCCACTTT.